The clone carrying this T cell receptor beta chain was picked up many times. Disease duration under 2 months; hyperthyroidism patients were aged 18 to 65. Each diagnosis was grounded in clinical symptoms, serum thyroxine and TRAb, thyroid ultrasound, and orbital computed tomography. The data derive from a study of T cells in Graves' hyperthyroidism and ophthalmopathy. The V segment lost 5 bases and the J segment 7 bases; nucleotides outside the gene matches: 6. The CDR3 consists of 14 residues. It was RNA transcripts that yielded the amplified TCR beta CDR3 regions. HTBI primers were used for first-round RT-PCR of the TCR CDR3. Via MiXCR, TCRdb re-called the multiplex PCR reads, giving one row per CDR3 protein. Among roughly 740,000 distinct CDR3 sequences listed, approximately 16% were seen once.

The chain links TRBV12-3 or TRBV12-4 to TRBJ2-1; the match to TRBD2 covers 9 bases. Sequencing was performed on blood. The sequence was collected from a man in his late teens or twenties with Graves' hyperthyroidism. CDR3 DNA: TGTGCCAGCAGTCGGGGGGCGGGAGGGAATGAGCAGTTCTTC. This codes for CASSRGAGGNEQFF.